The clone carrying this T cell receptor beta chain was seen more than once but under ten times. The data were produced by immunoSEQ multiplex PCR, yet TCRdb's version contains in-frame clones alone and is incomplete. This sample carries about 64,000 clones, about four fifths of them seen once, and the ten largest clones take about 2%. The data derive from a study of OX40 agonist ivuxolimab in advanced cancers. This sequence originates from an adult with an advanced solid tumor such as melanoma, head and neck, liver or kidney cancer. Here the sequenced sample was CD4+ or CD8+ T cells sorted from blood, taken in a trial of the OX40 agonist ivuxolimab.

Here the CDR3 DNA reads TGTGCCAGCAGCTTGAACTATGGCTACACCTTC. Its translation is CASSLNYGYTF. The V and J genes are TRBV5-6 and TRBJ1-2, with unresolved D. There are 11 residues in the CDR3. V was shortened by 1 base and J by 2 bases, with 0 bases between the two germline ends. Germline V gene sequence: CDR1 SGHDT, CDR2 YYEEEE. Looking up the rest from reference TRBV5-6 and TRBJ1-2 gives the full variable domain: DAGVTQSPTHLIKTRGQQVTLRCSPKSGHDTVSWYQQALGQGPQFIFQYYEEEERQRGNFPDRFSGHQFPNYSSELNVNALLLGDSALYLCASSLNYGYTFGSGTRLTVV.